Listed here are 18 T cell receptor beta chains from one sample, sequenced in a study of T cells in Graves' hyperthyroidism and ophthalmopathy. What was amplified from RNA transcripts were TCR beta CDR3 regions. Primed by the HTBI set, a first-round RT-PCR was run on the TCR CDR3. One entry per CDR3 protein results from TCRdb running MiXCR on the multiplex PCR reads. The sample comprises 660,000 or so distinct CDR3 sequences, 45% of which are singletons, and 6.5% to 9% rests with the top ten. Source material: peripheral blood or thyroid tissue (not recorded which). Receptors were obtained from an adult man with Graves' disease, either hyperthyroidism or ophthalmopathy (not recorded which).

This clonotype has ten or more counts. The CDR3 DNA follows: TGTGCCAGCAGCGTCCATCCAGGGTCTGGGGCCAACGTCCTGACTTTC. This translates into CASSVHPGSGANVLTF. The chain combines TRBV9 with TRBJ2-6; D might be TRBD1 (5 bases). Trimming removed 2 bases from V and 1 base from J, with 10 bases in between. This CDR3 spans 16 amino acids. Germline V CDR1 and CDR2: SGDLS, YYNGEE.

This clonotype was detected many times. The CDR3 region has the DNA TGTGCCAGCAGCTTGGCGGGGGATTCACCCCTCCACTTT. Protein product: CASSLAGDSPLHF. The chain joins TRBV5-6 to TRBJ1-6; D is perhaps TRBD1 (5 bases). The germline CDR1 and CDR2 sequences are SGHDT and YYEEEE. Trimming stripped 0 bases from V and 8 bases from J, with 6 bases between. The CDR3 sequence is 13 residues long.

V is TRBV11-3 and J is TRBJ2-5; the D is unclear. The CDR3 extends over 13 amino acids. Germline CDR1 SGHNT, CDR2 YENEEA. The germline V and J ends were trimmed by 1 base and 10 bases, with 13 bases remaining between them. CDR3 loop: CASSLGGDQGQYF. In DNA, the CDR3 is TGTGCCAGCAGCTTAGGTGGTGACCAAGGCCAGTACTTC.

As to this clonotype: With a much larger clone just one base away, this may be a read error. The V and J genes are TRBV10-3 and TRBJ2-7, with D uncertain. Germline V gene sequence: CDR1 ENHRY, CDR2 SYGVKD. The CDR3 is 16 amino acids. Trimming pared 3 bases from V and 0 bases from J, leaving 15 bases between. The CDR3 loop reads CAISDLWSEHSYEQYF. The CDR3 coding sequence is TGTGCCATCAGTGACCTCTGGAGTGAGCACTCCTACGAGCAGTACTTC.

The V and J genes are TRBV9 and TRBJ2-3, with 9 bases matching TRBD1. Germline CDR1 is SGDLS and CDR2 is YYNGEE. The trim removed 2 bases at V and 1 base at J, leaving 2 bases unmatched. The CDR3 loop spans 15 amino acids. The CDR3, as DNA: TGTGCCAGCAGCGTCAGGACAGGGGGCACAGATACGCAGTATTTT. It codes for CASSVRTGGTDTQYF.

A single count supports this clonotype. The chain links TRBV2 to TRBJ1-2; 8 nucleotides align to TRBD1. Germline assignment: CDR1 SNHLY and CDR2 FYNNEI. V trimming: 2 bases; J trimming: 3 bases; junction bases outside the gene matches: 2. The CDR3 totals 14 residues. The CDR3 here is CASSEQGADYGYTF. The CDR3 coding sequence is TGTGCCAGCAGTGAACAGGGGGCAGACTATGGCTACACCTTC. The complete variable domain, with remaining parts taken from reference TRBV2 and TRBJ1-2, reads EPEVTQTPSHQVTQMGQEVILRCVPISNHLYFYWYRQILGQKVEFLVSFYNNEISEKSEIFDDQFSVERPDGSNFTLKIRSTKLEDSAMYFCASSEQGADYGYTFGSGTRLTVV.

This clonotype was seen a handful of times. The CDR3 coding sequence is TGTGCCAGCAGCTTGGGAGGGGCTACGAACTATGGCTACACCTTC. Translating gives CASSLGGATNYGYTF. V and J are TRBV5-8 and TRBJ1-2, with D possibly matching TRBD1 (5 bases). V was cut by 0 bases and J by 2 bases, with 11 bases left in between. Germline CDR1 reads SGHTS; CDR2 reads YDEGEE. The CDR3 runs 15 residues.

The V and J genes are TRBV2 and TRBJ2-5; the D is unclear. CDR3 length: 11 residues. The V gene lost 6 bases and the J gene lost 10 bases, with 12 bases spanning the gap. In germline, CDR1 is SNHLY, CDR2 FYNNEI. In DNA, the CDR3 is TGTGCCAGCAGCAGACTCCCGCTCCAGTACTTC. This sequence encodes CASSRLPLQYF. Combining the CDR3 with reference TRBV2 and TRBJ2-5 gives the whole variable domain EPEVTQTPSHQVTQMGQEVILRCVPISNHLYFYWYRQILGQKVEFLVSFYNNEISEKSEIFDDQFSVERPDGSNFTLKIRSTKLEDSAMYFCASSRLPLQYFGPGTRLLVL.

The CDR3 DNA reads TGTGCCAGCAGCCAAGGGCCGGCGGGAGGGCCTTCCGGGGAGCTGTTTTTT. Protein product: CASSQGPAGGPSGELFF. The chain combines TRBV7-8 with TRBJ2-2; 9 bases align to TRBD2. The CDR3 covers 17 residues. J was trimmed by 6 bases and V by 5 bases; bases with no gene match: 13. Germline CDR1 reads SGHVS; CDR2 reads FQNEAQ.

This clonotype was detected a few times. V and J are TRBV10-2 and TRBJ2-7; 12 bases align to TRBD2. The germline CDR1 and CDR2 sequences are WSHSY and SAAADI. The J segment lost 4 bases and the V segment lost 6 bases, leaving 4 bases of the junction unmatched. This CDR3 comprises 14 residues. The CDR3 loop is CASRTSGRLYEQYF. The CDR3 nucleotides read TGCGCCAGCAGGACTAGCGGGAGACTATACGAGCAGTACTTC.

This clonotype has at least ten counts. The chain is built from TRBV29-1 and TRBJ2-2, with D unclear. This CDR3 is built from 11 residues. CDR1 is SQVTM and CDR2 is ANQGSEA in the germline V gene. The ends were cut back, 6 bases at V and 2 bases at J, with 4 bases in the middle. The CDR3 loop is CSVFNTGELFF. CDR3 in DNA: TGCAGCGTATTCAACACCGGGGAGCTGTTTTTT.

V usage is TRBV20-1 and J usage is TRBJ2-7; 9 bases are a match to TRBD2. This CDR3 spans 14 amino acids. Germline V CDR1 and CDR2: DFQATT, SNEGSKA (reference sequence). The V segment lost 6 bases and the J segment 0 bases; nucleotides outside the gene matches: 6. Here the CDR3 reads CSATSSGNSYEQYF. For the CDR3, the DNA is TGCAGTGCGACTTCTAGCGGGAACTCCTACGAGCAGTACTTC.

There are many counts of this clonotype. The CDR3 loop is CATSEPTRTQETQYF. The CDR3 region has the DNA TGTGCCACCAGTGAACCAACTAGGACTCAAGAGACCCAGTACTTC. This rearrangement joins TRBV24-1 to TRBJ2-5, with a tentative D call TRBD2 (5 bases). This CDR3 contains 15 residues. CDR1 is KGHDR, CDR2 SFDVKD, per germline. Between the trimmed V and J ends, which lost 4 bases and 2 bases, there was a span of 13 bases.

The chain is built from TRBV12-3 or TRBV12-4 and TRBJ1-4; TRBD1 matches at 7 bases. The trim removed 4 bases at V and 4 bases at J, leaving 9 bases unmatched. The CDR3 has 16 amino acids. CDR3 residues: CASSSTTGTDNEKLFF. As DNA, the CDR3 is TGTGCCAGCAGTTCTACTACCGGGACAGATAATGAAAAACTGTTTTTT.

This sequence joins TRBV10-3 and TRBJ1-2; tentative D call: TRBD1 (5 bases). From germline, CDR1 is ENHRY and CDR2 SYGVKD. V was clipped by 6 bases and J by 4 bases, with 15 bases between them. CDR3 length: 14 residues. The CDR3 loop reads CAISSLGLFYGYTF. CDR3 bases: TGTGCCATCAGCAGCCTGGGACTGTTCTATGGCTACACCTTC.

With respect to this clonotype: A single base separates this from a much larger clone, so it may be a read error. This chain connects TRBV7-9 to TRBJ1-1, with D unresolved. The CDR3 runs to 13 residues. Trimming took off 4 bases at V and 4 bases at J, with 10 bases between the two ends. CDR1 is SEHNR, CDR2 FQNEAQ, per germline (reference sequence). The CDR3 DNA reads as TGTGCCAGCAGCTACCCAGTATCCACTGAAGCTTTCTTT. Translated: CASSYPVSTEAFF.

The chain is built from TRBV29-1 and TRBJ1-1; 10 nucleotides agree with TRBD1. The CDR3 is made up of 12 amino acids. Germline trimming cut 6 bases from V and 6 bases from J; bases unmatched to any gene: 4. Per germline, CDR1 SQVTM and CDR2 ANQGSEA. The CDR3 spells CSVRQGAAEAFF. The CDR3 nucleotides are TGCAGCGTCCGACAGGGGGCGGCTGAAGCTTTCTTT.

Concerning this clonotype itself: This likely comes from a read error, as the CDR3 has no conserved phenylalanine or tryptophan at its end. The DNA is left out, because the CDR3 cannot be placed on it with certainty; the CDR3 is given as TCRdb lists it. This chain links TRBV6-5 with TRBJ1-4; the table's D call, TRBD1, was not checked against the DNA. The CDR3 totals 8 residues, both ends included. Germline CDR1 MNHEY, CDR2 SVGAGI. CDR3 in amino acids: CASSFTGM.